A single sample gave rise to the 7 T cell receptor beta chains below, sequenced in a study of graft-versus-host responses after intestinal transplantation (dated by TCRdb to the early 2020s). What the time point label conveys for this sample: cells obtained before transplantation from donor or recipient. The method was the immunoSEQ multiplex PCR assay. Entries here come from immuneACCESS through TCRdb and include only in-frame sequences with V and J called. Some clones fail to appear in such tables; in the studies checked, an unresolved V gene covers under half of the shortfall, and the cause of the remainder is unknown. The sample table lists 75,000 to 100,000 clones, about four fifths of them with a count of one. About a sixth of the sample belongs to the ten largest clones. These receptors' targets are unknown. Sequences were derived from unstimulated CD8+ T cells sorted from spleen or lymph node cells, sampled before intestinal transplant. These receptors were obtained from a human donor who received an intestinal transplant.

V is TRBV7-9 and J is TRBJ2-4; D possibly corresponds to TRBD1 (5 bases). The V gene's germline CDR1 is SEHNR and CDR2 FQNEAQ (reference sequence). V lost 0 bases and J 1 base, leaving 16 bases between the germline ends. The CDR3 has 18 amino acids. The CDR3 region is CASSLAMQGWWAKNIQYF. CDR3 nucleotide sequence: TGTGCCAGCAGCTTAGCGATGCAGGGATGGTGGGCCAAAAACATTCAGTACTTC.

V usage is TRBV13 and J usage is TRBJ2-7; TRBD1 agrees at 7 bases. Germline loops: CDR1 PRHDT, CDR2 FYEKMQ (reference sequence). With V trimmed by 1 base and J by 4 bases, 1 base remained unmatched. The CDR3 is 13 residues long. Here the CDR3 reads CASSLEQGYEQYF. The CDR3 nucleotides read TGTGCCAGCAGCTTAGAACAGGGGTACGAGCAGTACTTC. Drawing the rest from reference TRBV13 and TRBJ2-7, the complete variable domain is AAGVIQSPRHLIKEKRETATLKCYPIPRHDTVYWYQQGPGQDPQFLISFYEKMQSDKGSIPDRFSAQQFSDYHSELNMSSLELGDSALYFCASSLEQGYEQYFGPGTRLTVT.

The chain has TRBV28 and TRBJ2-5; D is perhaps TRBD2 (5 bases). Germline loops: CDR1 MDHEN, CDR2 SYDVKM. The CDR3 spans 13 residues. V was shortened by 4 bases and J by 0 bases, with 6 bases between the two germline ends. The CDR3 sequence: CASSYSDQETQYF. In DNA form, the CDR3 reads TGTGCCAGCAGTTATAGCGACCAAGAGACCCAGTACTTC.

J is TRBJ1-1 and V is TRBV28; 7 bases line up with TRBD1. Germline CDR1 reads MDHEN; CDR2 reads SYDVKM. This CDR3 spans 14 amino acids. V was clipped by 7 bases and J by 4 bases; unmatched bases: 9. Here the CDR3 DNA reads TGTGCCAGCACATTGACAGGGTATGGCACTGAAGCTTTCTTT. Amino acid sequence: CASTLTGYGTEAFF.

The chain joins TRBV4-1 to TRBJ2-3; D call uncertain. The CDR3 extends over 17 amino acids. Looked up from germline, CDR1 is MGHRA and CDR2 is YSYEKL. V was trimmed by 1 base and J by 4 bases, leaving 18 bases between them. The CDR3 DNA sequence: TGCGCCAGCAGCCAAGTTGGGTCTAGTTTCCTGGCAGATACGCAGTATTTT. Protein product: CASSQVGSSFLADTQYF.

The gene calls are TRBV10-3 and TRBJ1-2, with 7 bases identical to TRBD1. V gave up 4 bases and J gave up 3 bases; unmatched junction bases: 11. CDR1 ENHRY and CDR2 SYGVKD come from the germline V gene. The CDR3 sequence is 16 residues long. The CDR3 nucleotides are TGTGCCATCAGTGGGCGACAGGGAACATCCTACTATGGCTACACCTTC. Its protein product is CAISGRQGTSYYGYTF.

The chain employs TRBV7-2 and TRBJ2-3; D is possibly TRBD2 (6 bases). CDR1 is SGHTA and CDR2 is FQGNSA in the germline V gene. V was cut by 1 base and J by 4 bases, with 9 bases left in between. CDR3 length: 14 amino acids. This CDR3 reads CASSLELAPDTQYF. CDR3 nucleotide sequence: TGTGCCAGCAGCTTAGAACTAGCCCCAGATACGCAGTATTTT.